The present entry profiles one T cell receptor (beta chain) with its context. The entry originates in a study of blood T cell repertoires in COVID-19. About the study: COVID-19 samples from acute and convalescent phases originated in the United States, Italy and Spain. The analysed material was cDNA or gDNA that came from T cells, B-cell-depleted T cells, or PBMCs.

Germline V gives CDR1 SGDLS, CDR2 YYNGEE. The CDR3 consists of 13 residues. Unmatched junction bases numbered 4, after V lost 7 bases and J lost 2 bases. How the authors handled the data: Estimation of nucleated cell counts relied on the amplification of reference gene primers. Repertoires were generated with immunoSEQ multiplex PCR, while TCRdb's copy carries only in-frame clones and drops some. The D gene and trimming were derived from the DNA, and the V and J assignments and clone size from that table. The top ten clones hold roughly 0.25% of a sample with just over 650,000 clones, just under 90% of them seen once.

The clonotype was recovered from a woman under 30 with acute or convalescent COVID-19. Sequencing was done on a sample of peripheral blood. This rearrangement joins TRBV9 to TRBJ2-3; 7 bases are a match to TRBD2. The CDR3 DNA reads TGTGCCAGCCGGGACTACACCACAGATACGCAGTATTTT. It codes for CASRDYTTDTQYF.